This note documents a single T cell receptor (beta chain) sequence. The data are from a study of blood T cell repertoires in COVID-19. Method: immunoSEQ multiplex PCR; TCRdb's copy keeps in-frame clones and lacks some. The sample holds tens of thousands of clones, around 90% seen once. This CDR3 spans 13 amino acids. The germline V and J ends were trimmed by 4 bases and 4 bases, with 11 bases remaining between them. Germline V CDR1 and CDR2: MDHEN, SYDVKM. The sequenced sample consisted of peripheral blood. The sequence came from a man in his 60s with COVID-19, enrolled during active disease. V usage is TRBV28 and J usage is TRBJ2-7, with D perhaps TRBD2 (5 bases). Here the CDR3 DNA reads TGTGCCAGCAGTTCCGGGGTCGGGTACGAGCAGTACTTC. As protein: CASSSGVGYEQYF.